This T cell receptor beta chain stems from a study of T cells in localized non-small cell lung cancer (dated by TCRdb to the early 2020s). At the level of the whole study: Comparing tumors with uninvolved tumor-adjacent lungs, the study looked at the T cell repertoires of fewer than 250 patients with early-stage NSCLC. A mean age of around 66 years was recorded for the NSCLC patients, of whom 129 were male and over 100 were female. The cohort was made up of about 240 treatment-naive NSCLC patients whose localized lung tumors had been resected. Summary of the overall study and its limitations: Because of the exploratory design, TCR variables were selected using unadjusted p-values without false-discovery rate correction. Because multi-region tumor sequencing was not done, intratumor heterogeneity could not be ruled out. The highest T cell clonality was observed in uninvolved tumor-adjacent lung, where clonality exceeded that of tumor, suggesting that antigenic responses were more focused in uninvolved tumor-adjacent lung. A median of about 61 of the top 100 tumor clones turned up in the paired uninvolved adjacent lung, and approximately 30 of those clones also ranked among the top 100 of that same adjacent lung. Longer overall survival was associated with higher blood T cell density, whereas shorter survival was associated with higher adjacent-lung clonality.

The immunoSEQ Assay was used to sequence TCR beta CDR3 regions from DNA. Per the original workflow: T cell density was computed as TCR beta template counts normalized to usable DNA estimated by amplifying housekeeping genes. Richness was estimated with the preseqR package, extrapolating to 400,000 templates for PBMC samples and 120,000 templates for tissue samples. Clonality was defined by subtracting Pielou's evenness from one. Tissue-enriched TCRs were identified by differential abundance testing using productive amino-acid clonotypes, minimum total count 5 and alpha 0.1. The Jaccard Index and the Morisita Overlap Index were used to quantify repertoire overlap between compartments. GLIPH grouped TCR beta CDR3s together with public tetramer-defined viral CDR3s, and a viral motif had to include at least three viral sequences and show V-gene enrichment. Entries here come from immuneACCESS through TCRdb and include only in-frame sequences with V and J called. Some clones fail to appear in such tables; in the studies checked, an unresolved V gene covers under half of the shortfall, and the cause of the remainder is unknown. Clone size and the V and J calls come from that table; the DNA yielded D and trimming. For this sample the table gives 90,000 to 95,000 clones, of which approximately 86% were detected only once. The top ten hold roughly 15% of the sample.

At diagnosis, tumor, uninvolved tumor-adjacent lung and peripheral blood were collected and then preserved as a mix of FFPE and fresh-frozen material. For TCR repertoire profiling, the blood samples were analyzed as peripheral blood mononuclear cells. The CDR3 starts with the cysteine, ends with the phenylalanine, and has 15 residues. The kept DNA is CDR3 alone, 45 bases in frame from the first base. The trim is 3 bases for V and 4 bases for J, with a gap of 16 bases between the germline ends. From a lookup of the germline V gene (reference sequence), CDR1 and CDR2 are SGHNT and YYREEE. Concerning this clone itself: The clone's antigen remains unknown. Base qualities are not provided; no much larger clone lies one nucleotide away.

Material: peripheral blood, obtained before any cancer treatment. The rearrangement combines TRBV5-4 with TRBJ2-5; the best D guess is TRBD1, with 5 bases matching. The sequence derives from a man aged 35 to 69 with stage I squamous cell lung carcinoma. The CDR3 corresponds to CASSSGLEQLETQYF. The DNA sequence follows: TGTGCCAGCAGCTCAGGGTTGGAGCAATTAGAGACCCAGTACTTC.